This T cell receptor beta chain was identified during a study of Graves' ophthalmopathy and Graves' hyperthyroidism. The table lists this clonotype with many counts. Amplified material comprised TCR beta CDR3 regions derived from RNA transcripts. The first-round RT-PCR employed HTBI primers together with the Qiagen OneStep RT-PCR kit. A multiplex PCR was then performed as the second round. One entry per CDR3 protein, called by TCRdb with MiXCR from the multiplex PCR reads. This sample has around 1.1 million distinct CDR3 sequences, with less than 45% found just once. Material: peripheral blood or thyroid tissue (not recorded which). This TCR derives from an adult man with Graves' hyperthyroidism.

The CDR3: CASSYGTGNYEQYF. The CDR3 nucleotides read TGTGCCAGCAGCTACGGGACGGGAAACTACGAGCAGTACTTC. The rearrangement joins TRBV5-6 to TRBJ2-7; TRBD1 or TRBD2 may be the D gene (5 bases each). The ends were cut back, 3 bases at V and 3 bases at J, with 13 bases in the middle. There are 14 residues in the CDR3. Germline CDR1 is SGHDT and CDR2 is YYEEEE.